This TCR beta chain was sequenced for a study of T cells in Graves' hyperthyroidism and ophthalmopathy. Amplification targeted TCR beta CDR3 regions from RNA transcripts. Initially, a first-round RT-PCR of the TCR CDR3 employed the HTBI primer set. TCRdb analysed the multiplex PCR reads with MiXCR anew, one entry per CDR3 protein. Seen here are 500,000 to 650,000 distinct CDR3 sequences, about 14% observed once, and the top ten hold over 11%. This clonotype was seen a handful of times. The CDR3 totals 17 residues. After removal of 3 bases from V and 7 bases from J, the junction contained 10 bases not matched to a gene. Looked up from germline, CDR1 is PRHDT and CDR2 is FYEKMQ (reference sequence).

This chain connects TRBV13 to TRBJ1-5, with TRBD1 identical over 12 bases. The source material was blood. The receptor was isolated from a woman between 40 and 55 years old with Graves' hyperthyroidism. The CDR3 here is CASSFGSGTGGGQPQHF. The CDR3 DNA reads TGTGCCAGCAGCTTCGGATCCGGGACAGGGGGCGGGCAGCCCCAGCATTTT.